Listed below are T cell receptor beta chains from one sample, sequenced in a study of shared clonotypes between healthy human individuals. Assay used: immunoSEQ multiplex PCR; TCRdb lists only in-frame clones, some missing. The repertoire has 550,000 to 800,000 clones, roughly 91% of them found once; the top ten carry 34%. The sample taken for sequencing was memory CD8+ T cells from PBMCs. Receptors were obtained from a man between 18 and 29 years old in good health. Some clones in this sample may be carry-over from other donors' samples. CDR3s include the opening cysteine and the closing phenylalanine or tryptophan. Each record gives: V gene, J gene, clone size, D gene, CDR3 protein, CDR3 DNA. D genes are given only for firm matches. Clone size is shown for a subset of rows, as once, few, many or a class of expanded clone.

V gene: TRBV2
J gene: TRBJ2-4
clone size: .
D gene: .
CDR3 protein: CASSREKNIQYF
CDR3 DNA: TGTGCCAGCAGTCGAGAGAAAAACATTCAGTACTTC

V gene: TRBV27
J gene: TRBJ1-2
clone size: .
D gene: .
CDR3 protein: CASSSFGREYGYTF
CDR3 DNA: TGTGCCAGCAGTTCCTTTGGCAGGGAATATGGCTACACCTTC

V gene: TRBV27
J gene: TRBJ1-1
clone size: .
D gene: .
CDR3 protein: CASSLWRGLGTEAFF
CDR3 DNA: TGTGCCAGCAGTTTATGGCGGGGCCTCGGGACTGAAGCTTTCTTT

V gene: TRBV7-9
J gene: TRBJ1-2
clone size: .
D gene: TRBD1
CDR3 protein: CASSPDPGQGAYYGYTF
CDR3 DNA: TGTGCCAGCAGCCCCGACCCGGGACAGGGGGCGTACTATGGCTACACCTTC

V gene: TRBV7-2
J gene: TRBJ2-7
clone size: once
D gene: .
CDR3 protein: CASSPTSDRDCNF
CDR3 DNA: TGTGCCAGCAGCCCAACCTCCGACCGGGACTGCAATTTC

V gene: TRBV27
J gene: TRBJ1-2
clone size: .
D gene: .
CDR3 protein: CASSLRGGQGGYTF
CDR3 DNA: TGTGCCAGCAGTTTGCGTGGAGGGCAGGGTGGCTACACCTTC

V gene: TRBV5-1
J gene: TRBJ2-3
clone size: .
D gene: .
CDR3 protein: CASSLEADTQYF
CDR3 DNA: TGCGCCAGCAGCTTGGAGGCAGATACGCAGTATTTT

V gene: TRBV2
J gene: TRBJ1-5
clone size: .
D gene: TRBD1
CDR3 protein: CASSDGQGGPINQPQHF
CDR3 DNA: TGTGCCAGCAGTGATGGACAGGGGGGTCCTATCAATCAGCCCCAGCATTTT

V gene: TRBV19
J gene: TRBJ2-7
clone size: .
D gene: TRBD2
CDR3 protein: CASTRGLAGEALYEQYF
CDR3 DNA: TGTGCCAGTACCCGGGGACTAGCGGGAGAGGCCCTCTACGAGCAGTACTTC

V gene: TRBV21-1
J gene: TRBJ2-7
clone size: .
D gene: .
CDR3 protein: CASKGGLADSYEQYF
CDR3 DNA: TGTGCCAGCAAGGGGGGACTAGCCGACTCCTACGAGCAGTACTTC

V gene: TRBV28
J gene: TRBJ1-5
clone size: .
D gene: .
CDR3 protein: CASSLGQDNQPQHF
CDR3 DNA: TGTGCCAGCAGTTTAGGGCAGGACAATCAGCCCCAGCATTTT

V gene: TRBV29-1
J gene: TRBJ2-7
clone size: once
D gene: TRBD2
CDR3 protein: CSVRGVEQYF
CDR3 DNA: TGCAGCGTGCGGGGGGTCGAGCAGTACTTC

V gene: TRBV13
J gene: TRBJ2-2
clone size: .
D gene: TRBD2
CDR3 protein: CASSSWGGPHTGELFF
CDR3 DNA: TGTGCCAGCAGCTCCTGGGGAGGGCCGCACACCGGGGAGCTGTTTTTT

V gene: TRBV5-1
J gene: TRBJ2-7
clone size: .
D gene: .
CDR3 protein: CASSLDWRSSYEQYF
CDR3 DNA: TGCGCCAGCAGCTTGGATTGGCGGAGCTCCTACGAGCAGTACTTC

V gene: TRBV29-1
J gene: TRBJ2-7
clone size: .
D gene: TRBD1
CDR3 protein: CSVATGTGMIEQYF
CDR3 DNA: TGCAGCGTTGCCACCGGGACAGGGATGATCGAGCAGTACTTC

V gene: TRBV7-9
J gene: TRBJ1-4
clone size: once
D gene: .
CDR3 protein: CASSFFTDGREKLFF
CDR3 DNA: TGTGCCAGCAGCTTTTTTACGGATGGGCGGGAAAAACTGTTTTTT

V gene: TRBV6-5
J gene: TRBJ2-7
clone size: once
D gene: .
CDR3 protein: CASSSPGRSYEQYF
CDR3 DNA: TGTGCCAGCAGTTCTCCGGGACGCTCCTACGAGCAGTACTTC

V gene: TRBV13
J gene: TRBJ2-7
clone size: .
D gene: .
CDR3 protein: CASSPGRRENEQYF
CDR3 DNA: TGTGCCAGCAGCCCCGGACGCAGGGAGAACGAGCAGTACTTC

V gene: TRBV4-1
J gene: TRBJ2-1
clone size: .
D gene: .
CDR3 protein: CASSQDLAGPPFSSYNEQFF
CDR3 DNA: TGCGCCAGCAGCCAAGATCTGGCGGGACCTCCCTTTAGCTCCTACAATGAGCAGTTCTTC

V gene: TRBV28
J gene: TRBJ2-3
clone size: .
D gene: .
CDR3 protein: CASSLYAFSTDTQYF
CDR3 DNA: TGTGCCAGCAGTTTATATGCGTTTAGCACAGATACGCAGTATTTT

V gene: TRBV28
J gene: TRBJ2-5
clone size: once
D gene: TRBD2
CDR3 protein: CASSLVGRTSGNQETQYF
CDR3 DNA: TGTGCCAGCAGTTTAGTCGGTAGGACTAGCGGGAACCAAGAGACCCAGTACTTC

V gene: TRBV2
J gene: TRBJ1-5
clone size: few
D gene: .
CDR3 protein: CASSMGRGTEMGNQPQHF
CDR3 DNA: TGTGCCAGCAGTATGGGCAGAGGGACCGAGATGGGCAATCAGCCCCAGCATTTT

V gene: TRBV1
J gene: TRBJ2-1
clone size: .
D gene: .
CDR3 protein: CTSSQDLGFPYNEQFF
CDR3 DNA: TGCACCAGCAGCCAAGATCTGGGGTTCCCCTACAATGAGCAGTTCTTC

V gene: TRBV4-1
J gene: TRBJ1-2
clone size: .
D gene: .
CDR3 protein: CASSQEADFYGYTF
CDR3 DNA: TGCGCCAGCAGCCAAGAAGCAGATTTCTATGGCTACACCTTC

V gene: TRBV6-6
J gene: TRBJ2-3
clone size: .
D gene: .
CDR3 protein: CASSWGSTDTQYF
CDR3 DNA: TGTGCCAGCAGCTGGGGCAGCACAGATACGCAGTATTTT

V gene: TRBV28
J gene: TRBJ2-2
clone size: .
D gene: TRBD2
CDR3 protein: CASSFLPPRLAGPRAGELFF
CDR3 DNA: TGTGCCAGCAGTTTTCTTCCCCCACGACTAGCGGGACCGAGGGCCGGGGAGCTGTTTTTT

V gene: TRBV11-1
J gene: TRBJ2-1
clone size: .
D gene: TRBD2
CDR3 protein: CASTRNGLAYNEQFF
CDR3 DNA: TGTGCCAGCACCCGTAACGGACTAGCGTACAATGAGCAGTTCTTC

V gene: TRBV28
J gene: TRBJ2-7
clone size: .
D gene: TRBD2
CDR3 protein: CASTLQRGGEQYF
CDR3 DNA: TGTGCCAGCACCCTCCAGCGGGGGGGCGAGCAGTACTTC

V gene: TRBV4-3
J gene: TRBJ1-2
clone size: .
D gene: .
CDR3 protein: CASSQALSEYYGYTF
CDR3 DNA: TGCGCCAGCAGCCAAGCACTATCAGAGTACTATGGCTACACCTTC

V gene: TRBV19
J gene: TRBJ2-2
clone size: .
D gene: .
CDR3 protein: CASSMGAGELFF
CDR3 DNA: TGTGCCAGTAGTATGGGGGCCGGGGAGCTGTTTTTT

V gene: TRBV7-9
J gene: TRBJ1-1
clone size: few
D gene: TRBD1
CDR3 protein: CASSFVTGDAFF
CDR3 DNA: TGTGCCAGCAGCTTTGTCACAGGGGACGCTTTCTTT

V gene: TRBV7-6
J gene: TRBJ2-2
clone size: .
D gene: .
CDR3 protein: CASSSWAQGTGELFF
CDR3 DNA: TGTGCCAGCAGCTCTTGGGCGCAGGGGACCGGGGAGCTGTTTTTT

V gene: TRBV6-5
J gene: TRBJ2-1
clone size: once
D gene: .
CDR3 protein: CASSPGLYSYNEQFF
CDR3 DNA: TGTGCCAGCAGTCCCGGACTGTACTCCTACAATGAGCAGTTCTTC

V gene: TRBV9
J gene: TRBJ1-1
clone size: .
D gene: TRBD1
CDR3 protein: CASSRRTGVYTEAFF
CDR3 DNA: TGTGCCAGCAGCAGGCGGACAGGGGTATACACTGAAGCTTTCTTT

V gene: TRBV28
J gene: TRBJ1-5
clone size: few
D gene: .
CDR3 protein: CASSLYQGTQPQHF
CDR3 DNA: TGTGCCAGCAGTTTATATCAGGGGACTCAGCCCCAGCATTTT

V gene: TRBV5-1
J gene: TRBJ2-1
clone size: .
D gene: .
CDR3 protein: CASSLLARPSSYNEQFF
CDR3 DNA: TGCGCCAGCAGCTTGCTTGCCAGGCCAAGCTCCTACAATGAGCAGTTCTTC

V gene: TRBV7-8
J gene: TRBJ2-1
clone size: .
D gene: .
CDR3 protein: CASSTRRSEQFF
CDR3 DNA: TGTGCCAGCAGCACACGACGGAGTGAGCAGTTCTTC